These 10 T cell receptor beta chains came from one sample sequenced in a study of T cell repertoires in ileal Crohn's disease. Assay used: immunoSEQ multiplex PCR; TCRdb lists only in-frame clones, some missing. The sample has 15,000 to 20,000 clones; about 75% are singletons. The source material was ileal tissue. The receptors here all came from an adult with Crohn's disease.

V and J are TRBV6-5 and TRBJ2-1, with 10 bases fitting TRBD2. Germline assignment: CDR1 MNHEY and CDR2 SVGAGI. The CDR3 loop spans 14 amino acids. Trimming cost V 7 bases and J 4 bases; bases outside gene matches: 4. CDR3 nucleotide sequence: TGTGCCAGCAAAGGGACTAGCGCTTACAATGAGCAGTTCTTC. This translates into CASKGTSAYNEQFF.

This rearrangement joins TRBV5-6 to TRBJ1-1; 7 bases are a match to TRBD1. Germline V CDR1 and CDR2: SGHDT, YYEEEE. This CDR3 spans 16 amino acids. Trimming took 4 bases from V and 0 from J; bases not matched to a gene: 9. DNA for the CDR3: TGTGCCAGCAGCCTCTACAGGGGCCAGGTGAACACTGAAGCTTTCTTT. Amino acids: CASSLYRGQVNTEAFF.

The chain carries TRBV6-4 and TRBJ2-2; TRBD2 matches at 14 bases. Trimming took 5 bases from V and 3 from J; bases not matched to a gene: 5. Germline assignment: CDR1 MRHNA and CDR2 SNTAGT. This CDR3 has 17 residues. DNA of the CDR3: TGTGCCAGCAGTCCCACGGGACTAGCGGGAGACACCGGGGAGCTGTTTTTT. Amino acids: CASSPTGLAGDTGELFF.

This chain connects TRBV4-2 to TRBJ1-4; a weak D match, TRBD1 (5 bases). Germline V lookup: CDR1 LGHNA, CDR2 YNFKEQ. Trimming removed 1 base from V and 5 bases from J, with 14 bases in between. The CDR3 contains 16 residues. The CDR3 DNA is TGTGCCAGCAGCCAAGGCGGGAATCGGGGGAATGAAAAACTGTTTTTT. Translated, it gives CASSQGGNRGNEKLFF.

The CDR3 spells CASSFSTGNTIYF. The CDR3 region has the DNA TGTGCCAGCAGCTTTAGTACTGGAAACACCATATATTTT. The J gene is TRBJ1-3, the V gene TRBV7-9; D is uncertain. Germline lookup yields CDR1 SEHNR and CDR2 FQNEAQ (reference sequence). There are 13 residues in the CDR3. Trimming took off 3 bases at V and 2 bases at J, with 5 bases between the two ends.

This rearrangement joins TRBV7-2 to TRBJ2-7; a weak D match, TRBD2 (7 bases). This CDR3 has 15 residues. Per the germline V gene, CDR1 is SGHTA and CDR2 is FQGNSA. V lost 2 bases and J lost 1, with 12 bases in between. The CDR3 DNA follows: TGTGCCAGCAGCTTAAGGACTAGGGGGTCCTACGAGCAGTACTTC. This gives the protein CASSLRTRGSYEQYF. The complete variable domain, with remaining parts taken from reference TRBV7-2 and TRBJ2-7, reads GAGVSQSPSNKVTEKGKDVELRCDPISGHTALYWYRQSLGQGLEFLIYFQGNSAPDKSGLPSDRFSAERTGGSVSTLTIQRTQQEDSAVYLCASSLRTRGSYEQYFGPGTRLTVT.

The chain recombines TRBV2 with TRBJ1-2; weak D call: TRBD1 (6 bases). This CDR3 has 14 amino acids. Germline loops: CDR1 SNHLY, CDR2 FYNNEI. Deletions cut 7 bases from V and 1 base from J, with 13 bases between. The CDR3 sequence is CASKGTGSNYGYTF. The CDR3 DNA reads as TGTGCCAGCAAGGGAACAGGGAGTAACTATGGCTACACCTTC.

The V and J genes are TRBV11-1 and TRBJ2-1; D possibly corresponds to TRBD2 (6 bases). This CDR3 spans 16 amino acids. Trimming stripped 4 bases from V and 10 bases from J, with 23 bases between. Per the germline V gene, CDR1 is SGHAT and CDR2 is FQDESV (reference sequence). CDR3 nucleotide sequence: TGTGCCAGCAGCTCCATTCTCGGGACTGCCTCTTGGGAGCAGTTCTTC. This sequence encodes CASSSILGTASWEQFF.

The V and J genes are TRBV30 and TRBJ2-2; no definite D call. The germline gives CDR1 GTSNPN, CDR2 SVGIG (reference sequence). This CDR3 region has 14 residues. The V gene lost 1 base and the J gene lost 3 bases, with 9 bases spanning the gap. CDR3 loop: CAWSALQYTGELFF. The CDR3 bases are TGTGCCTGGAGTGCCCTCCAGTACACCGGGGAGCTGTTTTTT.

The rearrangement links TRBV5-4 to TRBJ2-3; 7 nucleotides agree with TRBD2. The CDR3 covers 15 residues. The germline gives CDR1 SGHNT, CDR2 YYREEE (reference sequence). V trimming: 1 base; J trimming: 1 base; junction bases outside the gene matches: 3. The CDR3 loop is CASSLSGVGTDTQYF. CDR3 coding DNA: TGTGCCAGCAGCTTGAGCGGGGTCGGCACAGATACGCAGTATTTT.